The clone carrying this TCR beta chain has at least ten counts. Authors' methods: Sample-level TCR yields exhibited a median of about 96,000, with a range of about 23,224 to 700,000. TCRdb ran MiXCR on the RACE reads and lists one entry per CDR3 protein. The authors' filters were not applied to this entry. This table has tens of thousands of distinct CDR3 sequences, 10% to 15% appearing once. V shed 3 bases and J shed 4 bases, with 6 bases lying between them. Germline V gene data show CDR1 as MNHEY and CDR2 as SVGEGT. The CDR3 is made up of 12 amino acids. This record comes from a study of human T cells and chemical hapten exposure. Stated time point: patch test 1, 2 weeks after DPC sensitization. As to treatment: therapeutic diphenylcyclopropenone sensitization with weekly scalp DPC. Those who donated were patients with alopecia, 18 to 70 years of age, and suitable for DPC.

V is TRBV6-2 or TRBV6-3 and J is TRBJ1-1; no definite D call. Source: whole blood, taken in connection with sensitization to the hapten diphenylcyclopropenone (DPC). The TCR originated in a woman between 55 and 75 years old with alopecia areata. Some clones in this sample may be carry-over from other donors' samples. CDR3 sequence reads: CASSYYRTEAFF. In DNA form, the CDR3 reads TGTGCCAGCAGTTATTACCGCACTGAAGCTTTCTTT.